This T cell receptor beta chain was captured by sequencing in a study of identical twins. MiXCR, applied by TCRdb to the 5' RACE reads, yields one record per CDR3 protein. The repertoire includes about 450,000 distinct CDR3 sequences, around a sixth of them detected once, and about 12% sits in the top ten. Looked up from germline, CDR1 is SGHRS and CDR2 is YFSETQ. With V trimmed by 6 bases and J by 2 bases, 13 bases remained unmatched. This CDR3 spans 17 amino acids. This TCR derives from a man aged 50 to 60 in good health. The V gene is TRBV5-1, the J gene TRBJ2-7, with TRBD1 identical over 11 bases. Sample: naive T cells sorted from blood. In DNA, the CDR3 is TGCGCCAGCACTCAACTAGGACAGGGGGCTTTCCCCTACGAGCAGTACTTC. Protein: CASTQLGQGAFPYEQYF.